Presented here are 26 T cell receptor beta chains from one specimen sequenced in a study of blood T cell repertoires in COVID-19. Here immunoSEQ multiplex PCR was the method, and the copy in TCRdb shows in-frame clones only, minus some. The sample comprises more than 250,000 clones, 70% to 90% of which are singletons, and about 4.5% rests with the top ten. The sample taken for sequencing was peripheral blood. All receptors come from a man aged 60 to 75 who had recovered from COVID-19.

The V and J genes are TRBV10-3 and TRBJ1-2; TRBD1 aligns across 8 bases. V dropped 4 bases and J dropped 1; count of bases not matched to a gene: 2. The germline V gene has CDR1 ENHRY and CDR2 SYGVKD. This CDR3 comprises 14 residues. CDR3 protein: CAISGTGNNYGYTF. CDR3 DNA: TGTGCCATCAGTGGGACAGGGAATAACTATGGCTACACCTTC.

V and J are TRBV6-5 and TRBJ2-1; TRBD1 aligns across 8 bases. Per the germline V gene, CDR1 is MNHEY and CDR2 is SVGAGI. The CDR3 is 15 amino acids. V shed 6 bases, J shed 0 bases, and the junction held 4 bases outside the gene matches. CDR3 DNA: TGTGCCAGCAGAGCGGACAGGGACTCCTACAATGAGCAGTTCTTC. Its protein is CASRADRDSYNEQFF.

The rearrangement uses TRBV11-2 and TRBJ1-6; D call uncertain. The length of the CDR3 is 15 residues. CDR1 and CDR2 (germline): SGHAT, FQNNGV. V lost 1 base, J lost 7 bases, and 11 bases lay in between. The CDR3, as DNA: TGTGCCAGCAGCTTAGTACAGTCTAACAATTCACCCCTCCACTTT. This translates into CASSLVQSNNSPLHF. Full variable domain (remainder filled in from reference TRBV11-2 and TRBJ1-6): EAGVAQSPRYKIIEKRQSVAFWCNPISGHATLYWYQQILGQGPKLLIQFQNNGVVDDSQLPKDRFSAERLKGVDSTLKIQPAKLEDSAVYLCASSLVQSNNSPLHFGNGTRLTVT.

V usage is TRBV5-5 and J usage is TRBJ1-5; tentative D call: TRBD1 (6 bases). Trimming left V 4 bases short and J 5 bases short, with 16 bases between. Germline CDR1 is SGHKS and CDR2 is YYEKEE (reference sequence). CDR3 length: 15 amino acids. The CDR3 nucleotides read TGTGCCAGCAGCCCAGCAGCAGGGGCCTATCAGCCCCAGCATTTT. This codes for CASSPAAGAYQPQHF.

The CDR3 coding sequence is TGTGCCAGCAGCCACACCACAGGGAACTATGGCTACACCTTC. The encoded protein is CASSHTTGNYGYTF. The V gene is TRBV5-5, the J gene TRBJ1-2; possibly TRBD1 for D (6 bases). V was shortened by 4 bases and J by 2 bases, with 12 bases between the two germline ends. Germline loops: CDR1 SGHKS, CDR2 YYEKEE (reference sequence). This CDR3 is 14 amino acids long.

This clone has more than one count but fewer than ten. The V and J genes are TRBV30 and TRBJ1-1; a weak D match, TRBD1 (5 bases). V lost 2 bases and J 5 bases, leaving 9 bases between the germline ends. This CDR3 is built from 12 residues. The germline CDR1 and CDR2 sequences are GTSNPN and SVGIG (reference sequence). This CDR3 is CAWSKGKTEAFF. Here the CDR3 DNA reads TGTGCCTGGAGTAAGGGGAAGACTGAAGCTTTCTTT.

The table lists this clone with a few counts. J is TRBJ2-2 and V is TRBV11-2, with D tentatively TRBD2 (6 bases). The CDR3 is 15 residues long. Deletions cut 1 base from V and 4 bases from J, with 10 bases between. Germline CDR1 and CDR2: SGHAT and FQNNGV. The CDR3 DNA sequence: TGTGCCAGCAGCTTAGTGGCGGGGCCCACCGGGGAGCTGTTTTTT. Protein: CASSLVAGPTGELFF.

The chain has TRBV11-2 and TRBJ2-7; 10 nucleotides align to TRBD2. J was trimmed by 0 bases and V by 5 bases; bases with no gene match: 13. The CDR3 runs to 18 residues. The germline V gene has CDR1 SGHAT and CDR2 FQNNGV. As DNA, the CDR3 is TGTGCCAGCAGCCCAAGTGGTCTAGCGGGAGCCCTCTCCTACGAGCAGTACTTC. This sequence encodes CASSPSGLAGALSYEQYF. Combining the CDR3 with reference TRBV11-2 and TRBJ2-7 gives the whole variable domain EAGVAQSPRYKIIEKRQSVAFWCNPISGHATLYWYQQILGQGPKLLIQFQNNGVVDDSQLPKDRFSAERLKGVDSTLKIQPAKLEDSAVYLCASSPSGLAGALSYEQYFGPGTRLTVT.

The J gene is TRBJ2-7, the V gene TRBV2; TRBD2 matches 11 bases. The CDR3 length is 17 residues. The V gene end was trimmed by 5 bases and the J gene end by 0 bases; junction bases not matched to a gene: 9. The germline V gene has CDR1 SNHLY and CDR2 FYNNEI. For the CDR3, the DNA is TGTGCCAGCAGTCGACCCGGGACTAGCGGATTCTCCTACGAGCAGTACTTC. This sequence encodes CASSRPGTSGFSYEQYF.

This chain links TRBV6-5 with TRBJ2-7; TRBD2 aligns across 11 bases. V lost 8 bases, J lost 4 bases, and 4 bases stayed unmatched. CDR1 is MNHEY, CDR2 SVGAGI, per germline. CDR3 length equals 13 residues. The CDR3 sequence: CASDGTSGYEQYF. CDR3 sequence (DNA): TGTGCCAGCGACGGGACTAGCGGATACGAGCAGTACTTC.

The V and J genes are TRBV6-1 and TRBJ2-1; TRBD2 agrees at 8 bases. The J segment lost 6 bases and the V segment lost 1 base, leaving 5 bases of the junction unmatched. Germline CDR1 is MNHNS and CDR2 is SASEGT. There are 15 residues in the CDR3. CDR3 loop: CASSEVGGGRNEQFF. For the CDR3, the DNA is TGTGCCAGCAGTGAAGTCGGGGGGGGGCGCAATGAGCAGTTCTTC.

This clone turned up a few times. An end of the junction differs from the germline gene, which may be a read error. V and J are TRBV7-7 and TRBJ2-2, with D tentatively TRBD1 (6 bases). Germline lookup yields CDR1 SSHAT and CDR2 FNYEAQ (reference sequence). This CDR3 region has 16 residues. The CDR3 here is CASSLVGARNTGELFF. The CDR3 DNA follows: TGTGCTAGCAGCTTAGTGGGGGCGCGTAACACCGGGGAGCTGTTTTTT.

The CDR3 is CASSAAVGGMREQYF. The CDR3 DNA follows: TGTGCCAGCAGCGCAGCAGTGGGAGGGATGAGGGAGCAGTACTTC. V and J are TRBV7-8 and TRBJ2-7; 7 nucleotides line up with TRBD2. The CDR3 covers 15 residues. Trimming cost V 5 bases and J 7 bases; bases outside gene matches: 14. Germline CDR1 is SGHVS and CDR2 is FQNEAQ.

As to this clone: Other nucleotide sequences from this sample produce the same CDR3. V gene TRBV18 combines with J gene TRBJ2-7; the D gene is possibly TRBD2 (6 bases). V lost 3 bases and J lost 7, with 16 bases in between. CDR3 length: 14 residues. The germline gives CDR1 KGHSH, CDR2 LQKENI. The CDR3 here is CASSPTPTGGEQYF. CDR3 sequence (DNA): TGTGCCAGCTCACCCACCCCGACCGGGGGAGAGCAGTACTTC.

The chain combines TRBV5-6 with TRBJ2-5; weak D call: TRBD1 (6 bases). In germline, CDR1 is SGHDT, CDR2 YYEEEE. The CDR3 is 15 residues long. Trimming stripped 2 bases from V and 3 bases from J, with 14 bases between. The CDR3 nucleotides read TGTGCCAGCAGCTTCCTAGGGGGTGGGAAAGAGACCCAGTACTTC. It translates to CASSFLGGGKETQYF.

This CDR3 reads CASSFRDYEQYF. In DNA form, the CDR3 reads TGTGCCAGCAGCTTTCGGGACTACGAGCAGTACTTC. The rearrangement links TRBV5-6 to TRBJ2-7; weak D call: TRBD2 (5 bases). Germline assignment: CDR1 SGHDT and CDR2 YYEEEE. V dropped 2 bases and J dropped 3 bases, with 6 bases sitting between them. The CDR3 has 12 amino acids. The complete variable domain, with remaining parts taken from reference TRBV5-6 and TRBJ2-7, reads DAGVTQSPTHLIKTRGQQVTLRCSPKSGHDTVSWYQQALGQGPQFIFQYYEEEERQRGNFPDRFSGHQFPNYSSELNVNALLLGDSALYLCASSFRDYEQYFGPGTRLTVT.

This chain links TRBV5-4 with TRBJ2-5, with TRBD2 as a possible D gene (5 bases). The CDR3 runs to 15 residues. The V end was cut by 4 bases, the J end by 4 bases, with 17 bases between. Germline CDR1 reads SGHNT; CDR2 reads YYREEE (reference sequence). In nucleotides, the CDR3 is TGTGCCAGCAGCAACGGGGTGGCAAACGGAGAGACCCAGTACTTC. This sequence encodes CASSNGVANGETQYF.

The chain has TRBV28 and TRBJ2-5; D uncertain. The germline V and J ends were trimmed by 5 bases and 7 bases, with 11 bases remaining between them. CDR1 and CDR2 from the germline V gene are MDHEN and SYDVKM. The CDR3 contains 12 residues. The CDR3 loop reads CASSPPSRTQYF. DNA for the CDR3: TGTGCCAGCAGTCCCCCTTCGCGGACCCAGTACTTC.

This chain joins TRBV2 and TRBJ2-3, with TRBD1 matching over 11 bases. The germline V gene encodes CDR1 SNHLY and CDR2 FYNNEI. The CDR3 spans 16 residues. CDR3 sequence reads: CAITPGQGAITDTQYF. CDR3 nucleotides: TGTGCTATCACCCCCGGACAGGGGGCAATCACAGATACGCAGTATTTT.

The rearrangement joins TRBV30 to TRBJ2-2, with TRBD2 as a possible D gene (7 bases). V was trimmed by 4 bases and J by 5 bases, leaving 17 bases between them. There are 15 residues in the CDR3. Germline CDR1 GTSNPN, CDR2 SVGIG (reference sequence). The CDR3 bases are TGTGCCTGGACGAGGGGGGGCCCGAGTACCGGGGAGCTGTTTTTT. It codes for CAWTRGGPSTGELFF.

CDR3 DNA: TGTGCCATCAGTGAGAGGGGGCGAGATAGCAATCAGCCCCAGCATTTT. Translating it yields CAISERGRDSNQPQHF. The J gene is TRBJ1-5, the V gene TRBV10-3, with 7 bases matching TRBD1. CDR1 is ENHRY, CDR2 SYGVKD, per germline. V was pared by 2 bases and J by 0 bases, with 4 bases of the junction left unmatched. CDR3 length equals 16 residues.

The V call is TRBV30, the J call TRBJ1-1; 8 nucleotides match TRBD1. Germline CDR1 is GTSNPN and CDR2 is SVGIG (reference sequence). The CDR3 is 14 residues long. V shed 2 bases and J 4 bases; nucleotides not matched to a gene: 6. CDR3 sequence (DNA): TGTGCCTGGAGTCCCCACAGGGGGTCCACTGAAGCTTTCTTT. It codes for CAWSPHRGSTEAFF.

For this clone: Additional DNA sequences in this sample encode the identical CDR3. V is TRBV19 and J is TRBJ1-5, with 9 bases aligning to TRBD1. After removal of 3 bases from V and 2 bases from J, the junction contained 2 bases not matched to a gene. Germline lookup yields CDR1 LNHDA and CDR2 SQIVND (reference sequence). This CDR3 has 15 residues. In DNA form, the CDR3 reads TGTGCCAGTAGTATGGGACAGGGTGGCAATCAGCCCCAGCATTTT. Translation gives CASSMGQGGNQPQHF.

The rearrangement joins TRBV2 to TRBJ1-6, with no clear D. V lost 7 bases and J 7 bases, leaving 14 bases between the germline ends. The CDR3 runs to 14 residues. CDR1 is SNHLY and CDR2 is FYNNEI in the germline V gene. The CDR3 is CASKLILGNSPLHF. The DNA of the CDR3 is TGTGCCAGCAAACTAATTCTTGGGAATTCACCCCTCCACTTT.

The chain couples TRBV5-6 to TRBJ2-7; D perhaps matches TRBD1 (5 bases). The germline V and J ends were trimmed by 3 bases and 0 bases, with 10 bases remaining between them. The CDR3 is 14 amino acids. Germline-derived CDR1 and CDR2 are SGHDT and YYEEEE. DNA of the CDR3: TGTGCCAGCAGCTCCAGGGAAATCTCCTACGAGCAGTACTTC. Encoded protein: CASSSREISYEQYF.

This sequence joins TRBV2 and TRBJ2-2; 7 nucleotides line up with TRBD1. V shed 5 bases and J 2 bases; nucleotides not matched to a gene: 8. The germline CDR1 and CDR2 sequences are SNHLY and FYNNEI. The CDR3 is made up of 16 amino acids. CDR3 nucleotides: TGTGCCAGCAGTCCACAGGGGAATGTTAACACCGGGGAGCTGTTTTTT. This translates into CASSPQGNVNTGELFF.